This paragraph reports one TCR beta chain. The V gene end was trimmed by 0 bases and the J gene end by 8 bases; junction bases not matched to a gene: 10. This CDR3 region has 16 residues. Per the germline V gene, CDR1 is MNHEY and CDR2 is SMNVEV (reference sequence). The data derive from a study of cytomegalovirus exposure and HLA in healthy donors. Use of 60 Vbeta and 13 Jbeta primers characterized the PCR. Only in-frame clones appear in the TCRdb table, and some are missing; sequencing was by immunoSEQ multiplex PCR. Among about 19,000 clones listed, 70% to 85% were seen once. V gene TRBV27 combines with J gene TRBJ2-1, with 7 nucleotides matching TRBD2. Specimen: PBMCs. This TCR came from a human donor in good health. The CDR3 reads CASSLSAMFTSDEQFF. In DNA, the CDR3 is TGTGCCAGCAGTTTATCCGCTATGTTTACTAGCGATGAGCAGTTCTTC.